This T cell receptor (beta chain) was obtained from a study of blood T cells in healthy people across ages. Extracted total RNA amounted to at least 5.5 micrograms for each sample. This CDR3 region has 14 residues. CDR1 and CDR2 (germline): SGHKS, YYEKEE (reference sequence). Trimming left V 0 bases short and J 4 bases short, with 10 bases between. The authors ran a second PCR of 7 to 11 cycles using a sample-barcoded 5' primer and a J-beta primer mix. TCRdb recomputed calls from the 5' RACE reads with MiXCR, one row per CDR3 protein. The data contain roughly 1.6 million distinct CDR3 sequences, around 35% of them singletons.

The source is a woman aged 25-40 years in good health. The chain links TRBV5-5 to TRBJ1-2; D gene unclear. Sample: blood. The CDR3 DNA follows: TGTGCCAGCAGCTTGGATATGGCAGCCTATGGCTACACCTTC. Protein product: CASSLDMAAYGYTF.